This T cell receptor (beta chain) was sequenced for a study of T cell responses to AZD1222 COVID-19 vaccine. General study results and limits: Spike regions recognized by vaccine-associated CD4 TCRs spanned the protein, led by 160-218 and 743-854. Only after the peak T cell response were repertoires sampled. Donors, mostly white British, included more females; clonal diversity was possibly underestimated.

Repertoires were generated with immunoSEQ multiplex PCR, while TCRdb's copy carries only in-frame clones and drops some. The profile shows more than 95,000 clones, approximately 89% of them singletons. The V gene's germline CDR1 is MDHEN and CDR2 SYDVKM. The CDR3 extends over 14 amino acids. V was clipped by 4 bases and J by 0 bases, with 7 bases between them. This clone has just one count. What it binds is not known. Sequences were derived from peripheral blood, sampled 28 days after the second AZD1222 dose. This chain links TRBV28 with TRBJ1-5; no clear D. This TCR came from an adult who received the AZD1222 COVID-19 vaccine. In DNA, the CDR3 is TGTGCCAGCAGTTCCACAGATAGCAATCAGCCCCAGCATTTT. Translation: CASSSTDSNQPQHF.